The next 27 T cell receptor beta chains were all read from a single sample in a study of cytomegalovirus exposure and HLA in healthy donors. PCR primers comprised 60 Vbeta and 13 Jbeta primers. Clones were sequenced by immunoSEQ multiplex PCR, and TCRdb holds only the in-frame ones, with some missing. Seen here are 100,000 to 150,000 clones, around 74% observed once, and the top ten hold 4% to 4.5%. The sample was PBMCs. Every receptor here comes from a woman in her fifties or sixties in good health and CMV-seropositive.

There are a few counts of this clone. The chain combines TRBV6-5 with TRBJ2-2; weak D call: TRBD1 (6 bases). Germline V gene lookup returns CDR1 MNHEY and CDR2 SVGAGI. V gave up 6 bases and J gave up 1 base, with 9 bases separating them. The CDR3 extends over 14 amino acids. CDR3 in amino acids: CASRVTGNTGELFF. The CDR3 DNA reads TGTGCCAGCAGAGTGACAGGGAACACCGGGGAGCTGTTTTTT.

The J gene is TRBJ1-2, the V gene TRBV6-6; D remains unclear. This CDR3 region has 12 residues. The V gene lost 7 bases and the J gene lost 4 bases, with 10 bases spanning the gap. CDR1 is MNHNY, CDR2 SVGAGI, per germline (reference sequence). This chain's CDR3 is CASIGTGYGYTF. DNA of the CDR3: TGTGCCAGCATCGGTACCGGCTATGGCTACACCTTC.

The J gene is TRBJ2-5, the V gene TRBV29-1; 12 nucleotides match TRBD2. Germline V gives CDR1 SQVTM, CDR2 ANQGSEA. The CDR3 is 15 amino acids. The V segment lost 4 bases and the J segment 0 bases; nucleotides outside the gene matches: 3. Written as DNA, the CDR3 is TGCAGCGTTGGAGGGACTAGCGGGTACCAAGAGACCCAGTACTTC. The encoded protein is CSVGGTSGYQETQYF.

V usage is TRBV11-2 and J usage is TRBJ2-7; the match to TRBD1 covers 10 bases. V shed 2 bases and J 6 bases; nucleotides not matched to a gene: 10. The germline V gene encodes CDR1 SGHAT and CDR2 FQNNGV. There are 16 residues in the CDR3. The CDR3 nucleotides read TGTGCCAGCAGCTTATTGCTCGGACAGGGGGTAAGCGAGCAGTACTTC. Amino acid sequence: CASSLLLGQGVSEQYF. The full variable domain, its missing parts supplied by reference TRBV11-2 and TRBJ2-7, is EAGVAQSPRYKIIEKRQSVAFWCNPISGHATLYWYQQILGQGPKLLIQFQNNGVVDDSQLPKDRFSAERLKGVDSTLKIQPAKLEDSAVYLCASSLLLGQGVSEQYFGPGTRLTVT.

In this sample, this clone turned up once. The rearrangement joins TRBV5-1 to TRBJ1-2; a possible D gene is TRBD1 (5 bases). The CDR3 runs 13 residues. Trimming took off 1 base at V and 8 bases at J, with 12 bases between the two ends. Germline-derived CDR1 and CDR2 are SGHRS and YFSETQ. The CDR3 region is CASSLQGSQGYTF. The CDR3 DNA sequence: TGCGCCAGCAGCTTGCAGGGATCGCAAGGCTACACCTTC.

The genes are TRBV29-1 and TRBJ2-2; D unresolved. This CDR3 spans 14 amino acids. Germline CDR1 reads SQVTM; CDR2 reads ANQGSEA. With 4 bases removed from V and 0 bases from J, the gap between germline ends came to 9 bases. The CDR3 protein is CSVVVSTNTGELFF. The CDR3 nucleotides are TGCAGCGTTGTGGTCAGTACGAACACCGGGGAGCTGTTTTTT.

This clone turned up a few times. The V and J genes are TRBV5-1 and TRBJ2-7; possible D gene TRBD1, 6 bases. CDR3 length: 14 residues. The germline CDR1 and CDR2 sequences are SGHRS and YFSETQ. The V end was cut by 5 bases, the J end by 2 bases, with 14 bases between. Here the CDR3 DNA reads TGCGCCAGCAGTTGGGGGCGGAACGCCTACGAGCAGTACTTC. Its protein product is CASSWGRNAYEQYF. Variable domain in full (rest from reference TRBV5-1 and TRBJ2-7): KAGVTQTPRYLIKTRGQQVTLSCSPISGHRSVSWYQQTPGQGLQFLFEYFSETQRNKGNFPGRFSGRQFSNSRSEMNVSTLELGDSALYLCASSWGRNAYEQYFGPGTRLTVT.

This rearrangement joins TRBV29-1 to TRBJ2-5; 7 bases map to TRBD2. The CDR3 has 14 residues. Trimming at V came to 3 bases and at J to 4 bases, leaving 8 bases not matched to a gene. CDR1 SQVTM and CDR2 ANQGSEA come from the germline V gene. The CDR3 coding sequence is TGCAGCGTTGAGGGGGGGGTCTGGGGAGAGACCCAGTACTTC. This gives the protein CSVEGGVWGETQYF.

Only a few counts were recorded for this clone. This chain connects TRBV19 to TRBJ1-2, with 10 bases matching TRBD1. The trim removed 6 bases at V and 6 bases at J, leaving 10 bases unmatched. CDR1 and CDR2 (germline): LNHDA, SQIVND (reference sequence). The CDR3 runs 15 residues. The CDR3 DNA is TGTGCCAGTAGCCGGACAGGGGGTGGAGGGCATGGCTACACCTTC. It is translated as CASSRTGGGGHGYTF.

This sequence joins TRBV6-1 and TRBJ2-5; possible D gene TRBD1, 5 bases. With the DNA end fitting TRBJ2-7 better, the J assignment may be wrong. Germline CDR1 MNHNS, CDR2 SASEGT. The CDR3 totals 15 residues. The CDR3 bases are TGTGCCAGCAGTGAGATGGCAGGGATGGTCTACGAGCAGTACTTC. Encoded protein: CASSEMAGMVYEQYF.

The chain links TRBV7-2 to TRBJ2-1; 10 nucleotides line up with TRBD2. The J segment lost 10 bases and the V segment lost 4 bases, leaving 7 bases of the junction unmatched. The CDR3 is 14 residues long. Germline-derived CDR1 and CDR2 are SGHTA and FQGNSA. The CDR3 spells CASSWDSLAGEQFF. CDR3 DNA: TGTGCCAGCAGCTGGGACTCACTAGCGGGGGAGCAGTTCTTC.

This chain joins TRBV6-1 and TRBJ2-5; 11 nucleotides align to TRBD2. The J call may be in error: the DNA end matches TRBJ2-7 better. Germline CDR1 MNHNS, CDR2 SASEGT. The length of the CDR3 is 15 residues. In DNA form, the CDR3 reads TGTGCCAGCAGTGGTAGCGGGGGGGGAGCCTACGAGCAGTACTTC. Translating it yields CASSGSGGGAYEQYF.

The gene calls are TRBV5-4 and TRBJ2-5; D perhaps matches TRBD2 (5 bases). The CDR3 totals 15 residues. The germline gives CDR1 SGHNT, CDR2 YYREEE (reference sequence). The V end was cut by 0 bases, the J end by 3 bases, with 12 bases between. CDR3 sequence: CASSLVSSTKETQYF. The CDR3 coding sequence is TGTGCCAGCAGCTTGGTTTCTAGCACCAAAGAGACCCAGTACTTC.

The rearrangement joins TRBV6-1 to TRBJ2-2, with TRBD2 identical over 10 bases. The CDR3 is 15 residues long. Germline values: CDR1 MNHNS, CDR2 SASEGT. V trimming: 6 bases; J trimming: 3 bases; junction bases outside the gene matches: 4. The CDR3 nucleotides are TGTGCCAGCAGGCAGCGGGGGGGCCACACCGGGGAGCTGTTTTTT. It is translated as CASRQRGGHTGELFF.

This CDR3 reads CASSYSMAAAYEQYF. The CDR3 DNA reads as TGTGCCAGCAGTTACTCCATGGCCGCAGCCTACGAGCAGTACTTC. This chain joins TRBV6-5 and TRBJ2-7, with D unresolved. The CDR3 runs 15 residues. Trimming stripped 0 bases from V and 2 bases from J, with 11 bases between. The germline V gene encodes CDR1 MNHEY and CDR2 SVGAGI.

The gene calls are TRBV27 and TRBJ2-2; 8 nucleotides line up with TRBD2. Germline-derived CDR1 and CDR2 are MNHEY and SMNVEV (reference sequence). The ends lost 2 bases at V and 4 bases at J; junction bases unmatched: 3. The CDR3 totals 15 residues. The CDR3 region has the DNA TGTGCCAGCAGTTTACGGGGGGGCCCCACCGGGGAGCTGTTTTTT. It encodes CASSLRGGPTGELFF.

Only a few counts were recorded for this clone. The chain uses TRBV7-2 and TRBJ2-5; 11 bases fit TRBD2. The CDR3 consists of 17 residues. V dropped 0 bases and J dropped 5; count of bases not matched to a gene: 8. CDR1 and CDR2 (germline): SGHTA, FQGNSA. The CDR3 reads CASSLAPASGGRETQYF. The CDR3 bases are TGTGCCAGCAGCTTAGCGCCGGCTAGCGGGGGGCGGGAGACCCAGTACTTC.

This chain uses TRBV11-3 with TRBJ2-3; D may be TRBD1 (6 bases). The V gene's germline CDR1 is SGHNT and CDR2 YENEEA. CDR3 length equals 14 residues. Trimming stripped 4 bases from V and 5 bases from J, with 13 bases between. The CDR3 protein is CASSSTGREDTQYF. The CDR3 bases are TGTGCCAGCAGCTCGACAGGCCGGGAAGATACGCAGTATTTT.

This sequence joins TRBV2 and TRBJ2-2, with 8 bases aligning to TRBD2. CDR3 length: 15 residues. The germline gives CDR1 SNHLY, CDR2 FYNNEI. V lost 1 base, J lost 3 bases, and 1 base stayed unmatched. Here the CDR3 reads CASSEVAGYTGELFF. The CDR3, as DNA: TGTGCCAGCAGTGAAGTAGCGGGGTACACCGGGGAGCTGTTTTTT.

This clone was recorded only once. The V gene is TRBV28, the J gene TRBJ1-2; 8 bases align to TRBD1. The CDR3 is made up of 16 amino acids. Germline loops: CDR1 MDHEN, CDR2 SYDVKM. The ends lost 7 bases at V and 4 bases at J; junction bases unmatched: 14. This chain's CDR3 is CASIPGQGQVTYGYTF. Here the CDR3 DNA reads TGTGCCAGCATACCTGGGCAGGGACAGGTGACCTATGGCTACACCTTC.

The V and J genes are TRBV10-3 and TRBJ2-5, with TRBD2 matching 7 bases. V shed 6 bases and J 4 bases; nucleotides not matched to a gene: 11. This CDR3 comprises 15 residues. The germline CDR1 and CDR2 sequences are ENHRY and SYGVKD. DNA of the CDR3: TGTGCCATCAGCTTTACCCTAGCGGCCCCAGAGACCCAGTACTTC. This codes for CAISFTLAAPETQYF.

This clone was observed a single time. The chain has TRBV19 and TRBJ2-5; 9 nucleotides align to TRBD2. J lost 7 bases, V lost 9 bases, and 9 bases had no gene match. The CDR3 is 13 residues long. CDR1 LNHDA and CDR2 SQIVND come from the germline V gene (reference sequence). CDR3 region: CASASGAPMTQYF. The CDR3 nucleotides are TGTGCCAGCGCTAGCGGGGCCCCAATGACCCAGTACTTC.

The chain couples TRBV5-4 to TRBJ2-5, with 11 bases identical to TRBD2. CDR1 and CDR2 (germline): SGHNT, YYREEE (reference sequence). V shed 2 bases and J 5 bases; nucleotides not matched to a gene: 5. The CDR3 is made up of 15 amino acids. CDR3 region: CASSLLAGAGETQYF. The CDR3 DNA sequence: TGTGCCAGCAGCTTACTAGCGGGGGCTGGGGAGACCCAGTACTTC.

The chain uses TRBV5-1 and TRBJ1-5; 7 bases are shared with TRBD1. This CDR3 is 15 amino acids long. The junction had 7 bases not matched to a gene; V was cut back by 4 bases and J by 3 bases. Germline assignment: CDR1 SGHRS and CDR2 YFSETQ. The CDR3 loop is CASSIQGSPNQPQHF. DNA for the CDR3: TGCGCCAGCAGCATACAGGGGTCCCCCAATCAGCCCCAGCATTTT.

The chain joins TRBV7-8 to TRBJ2-7; 8 bases fit TRBD2. This CDR3 contains 17 residues. Trimming removed 4 bases from V and 0 bases from J; junction bases left unmatched: 11. Germline CDR1 reads SGHVS; CDR2 reads FQNEAQ. The DNA for the CDR3 is TGTGCCAGCAGCTCCTTGGGGGGCGGGGGGAGCTCCTACGAGCAGTACTTC. Its protein product is CASSSLGGGGSSYEQYF. The complete variable domain, with remaining parts taken from reference TRBV7-8 and TRBJ2-7, reads GAGVSQSPRYKVAKRGQDVALRCDPISGHVSLFWYQQALGQGPEFLTYFQNEAQLDKSGLPSDRFFAERPEGSVSTLKIQRTQQEDSAVYLCASSSLGGGGSSYEQYFGPGTRLTVT.

This rearrangement joins TRBV19 to TRBJ2-7; D not certain. V was cut by 3 bases and J by 3 bases, with 9 bases left in between. Per germline, CDR1 LNHDA and CDR2 SQIVND (reference sequence). This CDR3 is built from 13 residues. The CDR3 sequence is CASSMGTDYEQYF. CDR3 bases: TGTGCCAGTAGTATGGGCACAGACTACGAGCAGTACTTC.

This clone has just a few counts. This chain uses TRBV2 with TRBJ2-3; 7 nucleotides match TRBD1. Losses at the gene ends were 6 bases for V and 2 bases for J; bases not matched to a gene: 8. Germline assignment: CDR1 SNHLY and CDR2 FYNNEI. The CDR3 runs to 15 residues. The CDR3 bases are TGTGCCAGCAGCCGACAGGGAAGGTACACAGATACGCAGTATTTT. It specifies CASSRQGRYTDTQYF.